Below are 27 T cell receptor beta chains sequenced from a single sample in a study of OX40 agonist ivuxolimab in advanced cancers. The table came from immunoSEQ multiplex PCR; TCRdb's copy has only in-frame clones and leaves some out. The sample holds some 81,000 clones, over 75% seen once. Sequencing was performed on CD4+ or CD8+ T cells sorted from blood, taken in a trial of the OX40 agonist ivuxolimab. The receptors come from an adult with an advanced solid tumor such as melanoma, head and neck, liver or kidney cancer.

The CDR3 is CASSPTLGVGYEQYF. DNA for the CDR3: TGTGCCAGCAGTCCGACTCTGGGGGTCGGCTACGAGCAGTACTTC. This chain links TRBV6-5 with TRBJ2-7, with D possibly called TRBD1 or TRBD2 (5 bases each). The CDR3 has 15 residues. Per germline, CDR1 MNHEY and CDR2 SVGAGI. Trimming left V 5 bases short and J 3 bases short, with 17 bases between.

This sequence joins TRBV6-1 and TRBJ2-1; D might be TRBD1 (5 bases). The germline gives CDR1 MNHNS, CDR2 SASEGT. This CDR3 has 12 amino acids. V was cut by 6 bases and J by 8 bases, with 11 bases left in between. Written as DNA, the CDR3 is TGTGCCAGCAGCCTAGGGGCCCATGAGCAGTTCTTC. It yields the protein CASSLGAHEQFF.

The J gene is TRBJ2-2, the V gene TRBV5-1; D is undetermined. Trimming cost V 2 bases and J 6 bases, with 5 bases left between them. The CDR3 has 12 amino acids. From germline, CDR1 is SGHRS and CDR2 YFSETQ. CDR3 nucleotide sequence: TGCGCCAGCAGCTTAGAGCCCGGGGAGCTGTTTTTT. Its protein is CASSLEPGELFF.

V gene TRBV7-2 combines with J gene TRBJ1-2, with D unresolved. This CDR3 region has 12 residues. The ends were cut back, 5 bases at V and 3 bases at J, with 7 bases in the middle. CDR1 SGHTA and CDR2 FQGNSA come from the germline V gene. CDR3 residues: CASSPRDYGYTF. The CDR3 DNA reads TGTGCCAGCAGCCCGCGCGACTATGGCTACACCTTC.

The V gene is TRBV6-5, the J gene TRBJ1-1, with D uncertain. The CDR3 contains 11 residues. The V and J ends lost 6 bases and 11 bases respectively, with 13 bases between them. In germline, CDR1 is MNHEY, CDR2 SVGAGI. The CDR3, as DNA: TGTGCCAGCAGGAGCCAAGTGGTGGCTTTCTTT. Residues: CASRSQVVAFF.

This rearrangement joins TRBV6-5 to TRBJ2-3; a possible D gene is TRBD2 (5 bases). From germline, CDR1 is MNHEY and CDR2 SVGAGI. This CDR3 region has 15 residues. Trimming pared 7 bases from V and 2 bases from J, leaving 16 bases between. The CDR3 spells CASTRAGYFTDTQYF. CDR3 in DNA: TGTGCCAGCACCCGGGCGGGCTACTTCACAGATACGCAGTATTTT.

There are a few counts of this clone. The chain couples TRBV7-8 to TRBJ1-1, with D possibly being TRBD1 (5 bases). V lost 0 bases and J lost 6, with 20 bases in between. This CDR3 is 17 amino acids long. Germline loops: CDR1 SGHVS, CDR2 FQNEAQ. The CDR3 DNA sequence: TGTGCCAGCAGCTTAGCGGTGGAATGGGACCGACGCCCTGAAGCTTTCTTT. It is translated as CASSLAVEWDRRPEAFF.

The chain carries TRBV30 and TRBJ1-5; 7 bases fit TRBD1. V was clipped by 1 base and J by 5 bases; unmatched bases: 2. The CDR3 runs to 13 residues. CDR1 is GTSNPN, CDR2 SVGIG, per germline (reference sequence). CDR3 nucleotides: TGTGCCTGGAGTGGAGACAGGGATCAGCCCCAGCATTTT. Residues: CAWSGDRDQPQHF.

CDR3 protein: CAWKVRDSSNYGYTF. The CDR3 DNA follows: TGTGCCTGGAAAGTGCGGGACAGCTCTAACTATGGCTACACCTTC. The chain carries TRBV30 and TRBJ1-2, with TRBD1 matching over 7 bases. Germline CDR1 GTSNPN, CDR2 SVGIG (reference sequence). The CDR3 covers 15 residues. The J segment lost 0 bases and the V segment lost 4 bases, leaving 8 bases of the junction unmatched.

The genes are TRBV6-1 and TRBJ2-7, with D possibly being TRBD1 or TRBD2 (6 bases each). Trimming removed 1 base at V and 4 bases at J, with 14 bases between. This CDR3 contains 15 residues. CDR1 and CDR2 (germline): MNHNS, SASEGT. CDR3 residues: CASSEGLRGTYEQYF. The DNA for the CDR3 is TGTGCCAGCAGTGAAGGGCTTCGGGGGACATACGAGCAGTACTTC.

V gene TRBV6-5 combines with J gene TRBJ2-7, with D hard to call. CDR1 is MNHEY and CDR2 is SVGAGI in the germline V gene. This CDR3 contains 12 residues. V shed 6 bases and J shed 4 bases, with 10 bases lying between them. CDR3 nucleotide sequence: TGTGCCAGCAGCCCTGGCCCATACGAGCAGTACTTC. This codes for CASSPGPYEQYF.

The chain carries TRBV5-1 and TRBJ2-1, with 9 bases that match TRBD1. CDR3 length equals 15 residues. Germline trimming cut 7 bases from V and 2 bases from J; bases unmatched to any gene: 7. CDR1 SGHRS and CDR2 YFSETQ come from the germline V gene. The CDR3 DNA sequence: TGCGCCAGCCGTGGGGGACAGGGCACCTACAATGAGCAGTTCTTC. Translating it yields CASRGGQGTYNEQFF.

The V gene is TRBV11-3, the J gene TRBJ2-1; D is uncertain. V was clipped by 5 bases and J by 8 bases, with 4 bases between them. CDR1 is SGHNT and CDR2 is YENEEA in the germline V gene. The CDR3 runs 10 residues. The CDR3 DNA is TGTGCCAGCAGCGGTCATGAGCAGTTCTTC. This sequence encodes CASSGHEQFF.

The chain is built from TRBV4-2 and TRBJ1-3; 10 bases match TRBD1. CDR1 and CDR2 from the germline V gene are LGHNA and YNFKEQ. The CDR3 loop spans 16 amino acids. V was pared by 1 base and J by 7 bases, with 7 bases of the junction left unmatched. CDR3 DNA: TGTGCCAGCAGCCAAGCTCGGACAGGGGGAGTCAACACCATATATTTT. It codes for CASSQARTGGVNTIYF.

The chain recombines TRBV4-3 with TRBJ1-3, with TRBD1 matching 8 bases. The CDR3 extends over 15 amino acids. Per germline, CDR1 LGHNA and CDR2 YSLEER. V was pared by 0 bases and J by 2 bases, with 0 bases of the junction left unmatched. The CDR3 DNA sequence: TGCGCCAGCAGCCAAGACAGGGGGCCTGGAAACACCATATATTTT. Amino acid sequence: CASSQDRGPGNTIYF.

V usage is TRBV7-9 and J usage is TRBJ1-1, with TRBD1 matching over 7 bases. Germline lookup yields CDR1 SEHNR and CDR2 FQNEAQ (reference sequence). V dropped 5 bases and J dropped 13; count of bases not matched to a gene: 16. The CDR3 is 14 amino acids. This CDR3 is CASSPGQALSWVFF. Here the CDR3 DNA reads TGTGCCAGCAGCCCTGGACAGGCCCTCAGTTGGGTTTTCTTT.

The CDR3 DNA is TGTGCCAGCAGCTTAGATTCACTGGTTAATGAGCAGTTCTTC. Protein product: CASSLDSLVNEQFF. The chain is built from TRBV11-2 and TRBJ2-1; D call uncertain. Deletions cut 0 bases from V and 7 bases from J, with 10 bases between. Germline V CDR1 and CDR2: SGHAT, FQNNGV. The CDR3 runs to 14 residues.

This clone was observed a few times. The chain links TRBV5-1 to TRBJ2-1, with D perhaps matching TRBD2 (6 bases). Per the germline V gene, CDR1 is SGHRS and CDR2 is YFSETQ. The CDR3 has 14 amino acids. Trimming removed 4 bases from V and 2 bases from J, with 10 bases in between. The CDR3 sequence: CASSLGGAYNEQFF. DNA of the CDR3: TGCGCCAGCAGCCTGGGGGGAGCCTACAATGAGCAGTTCTTC.

For the CDR3, the DNA is TGCGCCAGCAGCCCAAGGACAGTCCGACTAGCCAAAAACATTCAGTACTTC. This sequence encodes CASSPRTVRLAKNIQYF. The genes are TRBV5-1 and TRBJ2-4, with D perhaps TRBD1 (6 bases). Germline CDR1 and CDR2: SGHRS and YFSETQ. Trimming pared 4 bases from V and 0 bases from J, leaving 17 bases between. CDR3 length: 17 residues.

This clone has just one count. This rearrangement joins TRBV19 to TRBJ2-3; 8 nucleotides line up with TRBD2. The CDR3 has 15 amino acids. Germline trimming cut 3 bases from V and 4 bases from J; bases unmatched to any gene: 6. Germline V gives CDR1 LNHDA, CDR2 SQIVND (reference sequence). CDR3 coding DNA: TGTGCCAGTAGTATTACTAGCGGTCCCCCAGATACGCAGTATTTT. It encodes CASSITSGPPDTQYF.

The chain links TRBV11-2 to TRBJ1-6; 8 positions match TRBD1. CDR3 length: 15 residues. The germline CDR1 and CDR2 sequences are SGHAT and FQNNGV. V dropped 7 bases and J dropped 10; count of bases not matched to a gene: 12. The CDR3, as DNA: TGTGCCAGCACCGAAACAGGGGGTGTTATGTCACCCCTCCACTTT. Residues: CASTETGGVMSPLHF.

This chain uses TRBV18 with TRBJ1-6, with D hard to call. The CDR3 spans 14 residues. Germline lookup yields CDR1 KGHSH and CDR2 LQKENI. Trimming left V 6 bases short and J 5 bases short, with 11 bases between. The CDR3 nucleotides are TGTGCCAGCTCGCCCGACCCAAATAATTCACCCCTCCACTTT. It is translated as CASSPDPNNSPLHF.

This clone has a handful of counts. The sample has other DNA sequences that encode this CDR3 too. The gene calls are TRBV27 and TRBJ2-3, with 9 positions matching TRBD2. Losses at the gene ends were 7 bases for V and 0 bases for J; bases not matched to a gene: 20. Per germline, CDR1 MNHEY and CDR2 SMNVEV (reference sequence). The CDR3 extends over 20 amino acids. The DNA of the CDR3 is TGTGCCAGCACTTTCGGGATAGGGCTAGCGGGGAACCCTAGCACAGATACGCAGTATTTT. Amino acid sequence: CASTFGIGLAGNPSTDTQYF.

The chain recombines TRBV5-1 with TRBJ1-1; maybe TRBD1 (6 bases). V gave up 0 bases and J gave up 4 bases, with 7 bases separating them. There are 13 residues in the CDR3. Germline assignment: CDR1 SGHRS and CDR2 YFSETQ. This chain's CDR3 is CASSLDRVTEAFF. The CDR3 coding sequence is TGCGCCAGCAGCTTGGACAGGGTCACTGAAGCTTTCTTT.

This sequence joins TRBV30 and TRBJ1-2; 11 bases map to TRBD1. The junction had 5 bases not matched to a gene; V was cut back by 0 bases and J by 2 bases. The CDR3 is 16 amino acids. Germline-derived CDR1 and CDR2 are GTSNPN and SVGIG (reference sequence). The CDR3 protein is CAWSVGDRGRNYGYTF. The CDR3 nucleotides are TGTGCCTGGAGTGTAGGGGACAGGGGGAGGAACTATGGCTACACCTTC.

The rearrangement joins TRBV7-3 to TRBJ2-5, with TRBD1 as a possible D gene (6 bases). The CDR3 contains 14 residues. Trimming removed 4 bases from V and 0 bases from J, with 9 bases in between. Germline CDR1 is SGHTA and CDR2 is FQGTGA. In DNA form, the CDR3 reads TGTGCCAGCAGCTCCACAGGGAACCAAGAGACCCAGTACTTC. Translating it yields CASSSTGNQETQYF.

The V call is TRBV27, the J call TRBJ2-5, with D unresolved. Germline CDR1 reads MNHEY; CDR2 reads SMNVEV (reference sequence). The CDR3 covers 13 residues. Between the trimmed V and J ends, which lost 5 bases and 1 base, there was a span of 8 bases. The CDR3 protein is CASSQRFQETQYF. In DNA form, the CDR3 reads TGTGCCAGCAGTCAAAGGTTCCAAGAGACCCAGTACTTC.